These 20 T cell receptor beta chains originate from one sample sequenced in a study of technical replicates of blood from several donors. Clones were sequenced by immunoSEQ multiplex PCR, and TCRdb holds only the in-frame ones, with some missing. The sample holds roughly 70,000 clones; roughly 92% are singletons and the top ten take 0.38%. The sequenced sample was T cells isolated from PBMCs. These receptors were taken from a human donor in good health.

V gene TRBV13 combines with J gene TRBJ2-3; D may be TRBD1 (5 bases). This CDR3 region has 15 residues. Germline assignment: CDR1 PRHDT and CDR2 FYEKMQ (reference sequence). The V gene lost 5 bases and the J gene lost 2 bases, with 14 bases spanning the gap. The CDR3 DNA reads TGTGCCAGCAGCCGCAGGTCAGGGTCCACAGATACGCAGTATTTT. This gives the protein CASSRRSGSTDTQYF.

This rearrangement joins TRBV27 to TRBJ1-2, with 8 bases fitting TRBD1. V lost 2 bases to trimming and J lost 4 bases; unmatched junction nucleotides: 0. The CDR3 spans 13 residues. In germline, CDR1 is MNHEY, CDR2 SMNVEV (reference sequence). For the CDR3, the DNA is TGTGCCAGCAGTTTAGGACAGGGCTATGGCTACACCTTC. As protein: CASSLGQGYGYTF.

This clone occurred a few times. This chain uses TRBV7-9 with TRBJ2-7; tentatively, D is TRBD1 (6 bases). This CDR3 is built from 14 residues. The germline CDR1 and CDR2 sequences are SEHNR and FQNEAQ (reference sequence). V was shortened by 5 bases and J by 0 bases, with 11 bases between the two germline ends. The CDR3 DNA sequence: TGTGCCAGCAGCCCCCGGGACATCTCCTACGAGCAGTACTTC. Protein: CASSPRDISYEQYF.

The gene calls are TRBV19 and TRBJ2-2; D is undetermined. V lost 3 bases, J lost 4 bases, and 12 bases lay in between. There are 15 residues in the CDR3. Looked up from germline, CDR1 is LNHDA and CDR2 is SQIVND (reference sequence). The CDR3 region has the DNA TGTGCCAGTAGTATTCAGGTCATCCTCACCGGGGAGCTGTTTTTT. Protein: CASSIQVILTGELFF. Supplemented by reference TRBV19 and TRBJ2-2, the full variable domain reads DGGITQSPKYLFRKEGQNVTLSCEQNLNHDAMYWYRQDPGQGLRLIYYSQIVNDFQKGDIAEGYSVSREKKESFPLTVTSAQKNPTAFYLCASSIQVILTGELFFGEGSRLTVL.

The chain links TRBV7-2 to TRBJ1-2, with D possibly matching TRBD1 (5 bases). There are 16 residues in the CDR3. Trimming took 0 bases from V and 0 from J, leaving 11 bases between them. Germline CDR1 SGHTA, CDR2 FQGNSA. The CDR3 coding sequence is TGTGCCAGCAGCTTAGCGCTGGGGGGAGCTAACTATGGCTACACCTTC. It specifies CASSLALGGANYGYTF.

The rearrangement joins TRBV5-4 to TRBJ1-4, with D perhaps matching TRBD1 (5 bases). With 1 base removed from V and 3 bases from J, the gap between germline ends came to 16 bases. CDR1 is SGHNT and CDR2 is YYREEE in the germline V gene (reference sequence). The CDR3 has 17 amino acids. The CDR3 nucleotides read TGTGCCAGCAGCTTGAGGGGCTCCAAGCTTTCTAATGAAAAACTGTTTTTT. Its protein is CASSLRGSKLSNEKLFF.

This CDR3 is CASSLGQGETQYF. CDR3 coding DNA: TGTGCCAGCAGCTTAGGACAGGGTGAGACCCAGTACTTC. The chain uses TRBV7-9 and TRBJ2-5, with 7 bases matching TRBD1. J gave up 5 bases and V 1 base, and 1 base lay outside the gene matches. CDR1 is SEHNR, CDR2 FQNEAQ, per germline (reference sequence). CDR3 length: 13 residues.

This sequence joins TRBV5-4 and TRBJ2-1; D may be TRBD2 (6 bases). Per germline, CDR1 SGHNT and CDR2 YYREEE (reference sequence). CDR3 length equals 14 residues. The germline V and J ends were trimmed by 3 bases and 1 base, with 8 bases remaining between them. CDR3 nucleotide sequence: TGTGCCAGCAGCTGGGGGGAGTCCTACAATGAGCAGTTCTTC. Translation: CASSWGESYNEQFF. Full variable domain (outside the CDR3, taken from reference TRBV5-4 and TRBJ2-1): ETGVTQSPTHLIKTRGQQVTLRCSSQSGHNTVSWYQQALGQGPQFIFQYYREEENGRGNFPPRFSGLQFPNYSSELNVNALELDDSALYLCASSWGESYNEQFFGPGTRLTVL.

The genes are TRBV6-5 and TRBJ1-5; maybe TRBD1 (5 bases). Between the trimmed V and J ends, which lost 5 bases and 0 bases, there was a span of 11 bases. The V gene's germline CDR1 is MNHEY and CDR2 SVGAGI. This CDR3 is 15 amino acids long. CDR3 DNA sequence: TGTGCCAGCAGTCCTGGGGCCTTTAGCAATCAGCCCCAGCATTTT. Protein sequence: CASSPGAFSNQPQHF.

The CDR3 reads CASRVTGYGYGYTF. CDR3 nucleotide sequence: TGTGCCAGCAGAGTGACAGGTTACGGCTATGGCTACACCTTC. V is TRBV6-5 and J is TRBJ1-2; TRBD1 is a possible D gene (6 bases). The V end lost 6 bases, the J end lost 4 bases, and 15 bases lay between the germline ends. CDR1 and CDR2 from the germline V gene are MNHEY and SVGAGI. CDR3 length: 14 amino acids.

V gene TRBV11-2 combines with J gene TRBJ1-1; TRBD1 matches 9 bases. V lost 7 bases, J lost 0 bases, and 12 bases stayed unmatched. Germline values: CDR1 SGHAT, CDR2 FQNNGV. The CDR3 extends over 17 amino acids. CDR3 bases: TGTGCCAGCACCCTTTTTCCCGGGACAGGGTTGAACACTGAAGCTTTCTTT. Protein: CASTLFPGTGLNTEAFF.

The chain couples TRBV7-3 to TRBJ2-3; 11 nucleotides line up with TRBD1. The CDR3 spans 15 residues. CDR1 SGHTA and CDR2 FQGTGA come from the germline V gene. Trimming at V came to 6 bases and at J to 6 bases, leaving 8 bases not matched to a gene. The CDR3 coding sequence is TGTGCCAGCAGGCCCGGGACAGGGGGAAGGGATACGCAGTATTTT. This translates into CASRPGTGGRDTQYF.

V usage is TRBV6-1 and J usage is TRBJ2-1; D perhaps matches TRBD1 (6 bases). V was clipped by 5 bases and J by 0 bases, with 14 bases between them. CDR3 length equals 16 residues. Germline V CDR1 and CDR2: MNHNS, SASEGT. The chain's CDR3 is CASSKGTPSSYNEQFF. CDR3 coding DNA: TGTGCCAGCAGTAAAGGGACACCGAGCTCCTACAATGAGCAGTTCTTC.

V usage is TRBV28 and J usage is TRBJ2-1; 9 bases are a match to TRBD1. CDR1 and CDR2 (germline): MDHEN, SYDVKM. Trimming cost V 10 bases and J 8 bases; bases outside gene matches: 12. The CDR3 totals 14 residues. This chain's CDR3 is CATGFPGQGHEQFF. DNA of the CDR3: TGTGCCACCGGTTTTCCGGGACAGGGCCATGAGCAGTTCTTC.

This rearrangement joins TRBV20-1 to TRBJ2-3; the D is unclear. Trimming pared 5 bases from V and 1 base from J, leaving 4 bases between. This CDR3 contains 11 residues. Per germline, CDR1 DFQATT and CDR2 SNEGSKA (reference sequence). DNA for the CDR3: TGCAGTGCTCTCCGCACAGATACGCAGTATTTT. As protein: CSALRTDTQYF.

The rearrangement joins TRBV9 to TRBJ1-4, with TRBD1 identical over 7 bases. Germline loops: CDR1 SGDLS, CDR2 YYNGEE. The CDR3 spans 14 residues. V lost 3 bases and J lost 7; bases outside the gene matches: 6. CDR3 region: CASSGTGSGEKLFF. The CDR3, as DNA: TGTGCCAGCAGCGGGACAGGATCTGGTGAAAAACTGTTTTTT.

The gene calls are TRBV30 and TRBJ1-5; D is unresolved. The CDR3 runs 13 residues. Germline CDR1 reads GTSNPN; CDR2 reads SVGIG (reference sequence). Trimming pared 0 bases from V and 4 bases from J, leaving 7 bases between. The CDR3 DNA follows: TGTGCCTGGAGTGTAAGCGGGAATCAGCCCCAGCATTTT. It encodes CAWSVSGNQPQHF.

Only one count was recorded for this clone. The chain is built from TRBV29-1 and TRBJ2-5; 13 bases map to TRBD2. V dropped 4 bases and J dropped 7; count of bases not matched to a gene: 9. This CDR3 spans 15 amino acids. Germline CDR1 is SQVTM and CDR2 is ANQGSEA. CDR3 sequence reads: CSVGGTSGILGTQYF. The CDR3, as DNA: TGCAGCGTTGGAGGGACTAGCGGGATTTTAGGGACCCAGTACTTC.

This chain uses TRBV27 with TRBJ2-7; the match to TRBD2 covers 11 bases. V was clipped by 3 bases and J by 1 base; unmatched bases: 2. The CDR3 totals 15 residues. Germline CDR1 and CDR2: MNHEY and SMNVEV (reference sequence). The CDR3 here is CASSLSSGRSYEQYF. The CDR3 nucleotides are TGTGCCAGCAGTTTGTCTAGCGGGAGGTCCTACGAGCAGTACTTC.

V usage is TRBV29-1 and J usage is TRBJ2-2; the match to TRBD1 covers 8 bases. The CDR3 is made up of 14 amino acids. V was clipped by 1 base and J by 6 bases; unmatched bases: 4. Per the germline V gene, CDR1 is SQVTM and CDR2 is ANQGSEA. CDR3 sequence: CSVEGQGKPGELFF. CDR3 bases: TGCAGCGTTGAAGGACAGGGGAAACCCGGGGAGCTGTTTTTT.